The T cell receptor beta chain described here comes from a study of cytomegalovirus exposure and HLA in healthy donors. PCR amplification relied on 60 Vbeta primers (plus 13 Jbeta primers). TCRdb keeps only in-frame clones here, not all; method: immunoSEQ multiplex PCR. The profile shows roughly 120,000 clones, about 86% of them singletons. Study results and caveats: Several of the most significant clusters were apparently associated with common viral pathogens in a later analysis. Productive status was seen about 87% or about 30% of the time for most TCR beta V segments in an earlier analysis. Researchers catalogued approximately 160 TCR beta chains as cytomegalovirus-associated.

Notes on this clone: The antigen is not known.

The sample was PBMCs. The clonotype originates from a woman between 25 and 40 years old in good health and CMV-seronegative.

CDR3 in DNA: TGTGCCAGCAGTTTGGCGGGACAGTGGTCTGGGGCCAACGTCCTGACTTTC. This gives the protein CASSLAGQWSGANVLTF. The gene calls are TRBV28 and TRBJ2-6; D possibly corresponds to TRBD1 (7 bases). The CDR3 is 17 residues long. Germline CDR1 is MDHEN and CDR2 is SYDVKM. The V end was cut by 3 bases, the J end by 1 base, with 13 bases between. The variable domain in full, completed from reference TRBV28 and TRBJ2-6, reads DVKVTQSSRYLVKRTGEKVFLECVQDMDHENMFWYRQDPGLGLRLIYFSYDVKMKEKGDIPEGYSVSREKKERFSLILESASTNQTSMYLCASSLAGQWSGANVLTFGAGSRLTVL.